These T cell receptor beta chains were read from a single sample in a study of blood T cell repertoires in COVID-19. Measured with immunoSEQ multiplex PCR; TCRdb has only the in-frame clones, and not every one. The sample lists about 190,000 clones, 65% to 85% occurring once. The sample comprised PBMCs or T cells enriched from blood (not recorded which). The receptors derive from a woman aged 25 to 45 who had recovered from COVID-19. The CDR3 runs from the conserved cysteine through the conserved F or W. Fields, in order: V gene, D gene, J gene, clone size, CDR3 DNA, CDR3 protein. The D gene is left open where the match is weak. Expanded clones get a size class; other rows say once, few or many, or leave the size out.

>TRBV3-1/TRBV3-2|NA|TRBJ2-4|NA
TGTGCCAGCAGCCGCGGTCTAATCGGGGACATTCAGTACTTC
CASSRGLIGDIQYF
>TRBV29-1|NA|TRBJ1-1|few
TGCAGCGTTGAAAATTGGGCGAACACTGAAGCTTTCTTT
CSVENWANTEAFF
>TRBV19|TRBD1|TRBJ2-5|NA
TGTGCCAGTAGTCTCAGACAGGGGACGGCAGAGACCCAGTACTTC
CASSLRQGTAETQYF
>TRBV7-2|NA|TRBJ2-2|once
TGTGCCAGCAGCTCTAGGTACACCGGGGAGCTGTTTTTT
CASSSRYTGELFF
>TRBV28|NA|TRBJ2-7|NA
TGTGCCAGCAGTCTGGGGCTAGCGCCCTCCTACGAGCAGTACTTC
CASSLGLAPSYEQYF
>TRBV11-2|NA|TRBJ1-5|NA
TGTGCCAGCAGCTTAGACGGACAGTTTAATCAGCCCCAGCATTTT
CASSLDGQFNQPQHF
>TRBV28|NA|TRBJ1-2|NA
TGTGCCAGCAGTTTAACAGGGATGCGCGGCTACACCTTC
CASSLTGMRGYTF
>TRBV28|TRBD1|TRBJ2-1|NA
TGTGCCAGCAGTACACGACCGGGACAGCATGTACTTAGCTCCTACAATGAGCAGTTCTTC
CASSTRPGQHVLSSYNEQFF
>TRBV27|TRBD1|TRBJ1-2|NA
TGTGCCAGCAGTTCCGGACAGGGGGGACCTTATGGCTACACCTTC
CASSSGQGGPYGYTF
>TRBV14|NA|TRBJ1-6|NA
TGTGCCAGCAGCCCGATGACAGGAAATAATTCACCCCTCCACTTT
CASSPMTGNNSPLHF
>TRBV5-4|TRBD1|TRBJ2-4|NA
TGTGCCAGCAGCAGGCCTGGGACAGCGGATGACATTCAGTACTTC
CASSRPGTADDIQYF
>TRBV2|NA|TRBJ2-3|NA
TGTGCCAGCAGACTCACGGGGGGCACAGATACGCAGTATTTT
CASRLTGGTDTQYF
>TRBV24-1|TRBD1|TRBJ1-4|few
TGTGCCACACAGGGGGTTAATGAAAAACTGTTTTTT
CATQGVNEKLFF
>TRBV4-2|NA|TRBJ2-2|NA
TGTGCCAGCAGCCAAGGGCGGGGAAACATAAACACCGGGGAGCTGTTTTTT
CASSQGRGNINTGELFF
>TRBV21-1|NA|TRBJ2-3|NA
TGTGCCAGCAGCAAAAACGGCGGAGCCTCTAGCACAGATACGCAGTATTTT
CASSKNGGASSTDTQYF
>TRBV7-9|TRBD2|TRBJ2-3|NA
TGTGCCAGCAGCCGCCCTAGCGGGGGAGGTTCGGATACGCAGTATTTT
CASSRPSGGGSDTQYF
>TRBV5-4|TRBD2|TRBJ2-3|NA
TGTGCCAGCAGCCCTATCGGACTAGCGGGAGGTACGCAGTATTTT
CASSPIGLAGGTQYF
>TRBV15|NA|TRBJ1-2|NA
TGTGCCACCAGCAGAGATCCCCTGACAGGCTATGGCTACACCTTC
CATSRDPLTGYGYTF
>TRBV24-1|NA|TRBJ2-1|NA
TGTGCCACCAGTGATTCCAGGGGTAGTGCCTACAATGAGCAGTTCTTC
CATSDSRGSAYNEQFF
>TRBV18|NA|TRBJ1-3|once
TGTGCCAGCTCACCAGGACAGCGCGGATCTGGAAACACCATATATTTT
CASSPGQRGSGNTIYF
>TRBV3-1/TRBV3-2|NA|TRBJ1-2|once
TGTGCCAGCAGCTCCGGGACAAATAACTATGGCTACACCTTC
CASSSGTNNYGYTF
>TRBV5-1|NA|TRBJ1-2|NA
TGCGCCAGCAGCTTGGCGGCAGGGATGAACTATGGCTACACCTTC
CASSLAAGMNYGYTF
>TRBV11-2|TRBD1|TRBJ1-4|few
TGTGCCAGCAGCTCGACAGGGGAGAGACTGTTTTTT
CASSSTGERLFF
>TRBV28|TRBD1|TRBJ1-2|many
TGTGCCAGCAGACCGGGACAGATCTATGGCTACACCTTC
CASRPGQIYGYTF
>TRBV3-1/TRBV3-2|NA|TRBJ2-1|NA
TGTGCCAGCAGCCAGGGGCTAAGCCTCTACAATGAGCAGTTCTTC
CASSQGLSLYNEQFF
>TRBV2|NA|TRBJ2-5|NA
TGTGCCAGCACTTACAGGGAAGAGACCCAGTACTTC
CASTYREETQYF
>TRBV28|NA|TRBJ1-1|NA
TGTGCCAGCAGTTTACGGGGTTTTGACACTGAAGCTTTCTTT
CASSLRGFDTEAFF
>TRBV7-2|TRBD1|TRBJ1-1|NA
TGTGCCAGCAGCTCCGGACAGGTCGGGGGAAAAGCTTTCTTT
CASSSGQVGGKAFF
>TRBV30|NA|TRBJ1-2|NA
TGTGCCTGGAGTCCTACCCGGCCGACAGCCTATGGCTACACCTTC
CAWSPTRPTAYGYTF
>TRBV28|NA|TRBJ1-5|NA
TGTGCCAGCAGTTTGGGGGGGGAGGCTCAGCCCCAGCATTTT
CASSLGGEAQPQHF
>TRBV6-5|NA|TRBJ2-5|NA
TGTGCCAGCAGACGGGAGTCCGAGACCCAGTACTTC
CASRRESETQYF
>TRBV15|NA|TRBJ2-3|NA
TGTGCCACCAGCCAAGGGTGGGCAGGGCGCACAGATACGCAGTATTTT
CATSQGWAGRTDTQYF
>TRBV10-3|TRBD1|TRBJ1-2|NA
TGTGCCATCAGTAACCCATGGGGACAGGGCTCGGATCACTATGGCTACACCTTC
CAISNPWGQGSDHYGYTF
>TRBV3-1/TRBV3-2|NA|TRBJ1-1|NA
TGTGCCAGCCAGGGTCCTCACACTGAAGCTTTCTTT
CASQGPHTEAFF
>TRBV11-2|NA|TRBJ1-4|NA
TGTGCCAGCAGCTTATACAGGAATGAAAAACTGTTTTTT
CASSLYRNEKLFF
>TRBV14|NA|TRBJ2-1|NA
TGTGCCAGCAGCCCCCGGGGTAATCCTAGTCGTAGGAATGAGCAGTTCTTC
CASSPRGNPSRRNEQFF
>TRBV7-2|TRBD2|TRBJ2-7|NA
TGTGCCAGCAGCTCCAGGCTGAGCGGGAGGGCCTCTGGGCCCGGGCAGTACTTC
CASSSRLSGRASGPGQYF
>TRBV6-5|TRBD1|TRBJ1-2|NA
TGTGCCAGTAAAAGGGACAGCGCTAACTATGGCTACACCTTC
CASKRDSANYGYTF
>TRBV9|NA|TRBJ2-3|NA
TGTGCCAGCAGCGTCCCACGGGGACATCCTACGTCTAGCACAGATACGCAGTATTTT
CASSVPRGHPTSSTDTQYF
>TRBV28|NA|TRBJ2-3|NA
TGTGCCACTTACCGAGGGGGGGCTAAACTCACAGATACGCAGTATTTT
CATYRGGAKLTDTQYF
>TRBV7-9|NA|TRBJ2-7|NA
TGTGCCAGCAGCTCTATATCCTCCTACGAGCAGTACTTC
CASSSISSYEQYF
>TRBV21-1|NA|TRBJ2-2|NA
TGTGCCAGCGGTGGTAGCGGGACACAGAACACCGGGGAGCTGTTTTTT
CASGGSGTQNTGELFF
>TRBV7-6|TRBD2|TRBJ2-1|few
TGTGCCAGCAGCTTATCTGTAGCGGGGAGCTCCTACAATGAGCAGTTCTTC
CASSLSVAGSSYNEQFF
>TRBV2|NA|TRBJ1-2|NA
TGTGCCAGCAGTGCCGAAAATAGCTATGGCTACACCTTC
CASSAENSYGYTF
>TRBV18|NA|TRBJ1-1|NA
TGTGCCAGCTCACCTTCGACAGTTATGAACACTGAAGCTTTCTTT
CASSPSTVMNTEAFF
>TRBV28|TRBD2|TRBJ2-5|NA
TGTGCCAGCAGGGCGGGAGGAGTAGAGACCCAGTACTTC
CASRAGGVETQYF
>TRBV25-1|TRBD2|TRBJ2-3|NA
TGTGCCAGCAGTGAATTAGGACTAGCGGACCGCACAGATACGCAGTATTTT
CASSELGLADRTDTQYF
>TRBV28|NA|TRBJ1-6|NA
TGTGCCAGCAGCCGGGAGGCCCGTAATTCACCCCTCCACTTT
CASSREARNSPLHF
>TRBV7-2|TRBD2|TRBJ2-1|NA
TGTGCCAGCAGCTCCCCCCGGGCTAGCGGGAGAACCTACAATGAGCAGTTCTTC
CASSSPRASGRTYNEQFF
>TRBV7-3|NA|TRBJ2-5|NA
TGTGCCAGCAGCTTATCCCGGCAGGGCGAGACCCAGTACTTC
CASSLSRQGETQYF
>TRBV24-1|NA|TRBJ2-1|once
TGTGCCACCCATGCCGGCTTCGGGGGTAATGAGCAGTTCTTC
CATHAGFGGNEQFF
>TRBV27|TRBD1|TRBJ1-6|NA
TGTGCCAGCAGGACAGGGGGCCCCTATAATTCACCCCTCCACTTT
CASRTGGPYNSPLHF
>TRBV3-1/TRBV3-2|TRBD1|TRBJ2-2|NA
TGTGCCAGCAGCCAAGGAACAGGGGGCCACACCGGGGAGCTGTTTTTT
CASSQGTGGHTGELFF
>TRBV7-6|NA|TRBJ1-4|few
TGTGCCAGCAGCCTAAATGAAAAACTGTTTTTT
CASSLNEKLFF
>TRBV27|NA|TRBJ2-1|NA
TGTGCCAGCAGCAAACTGCAGCGGTACAATGAGCAGTTCTTC
CASSKLQRYNEQFF